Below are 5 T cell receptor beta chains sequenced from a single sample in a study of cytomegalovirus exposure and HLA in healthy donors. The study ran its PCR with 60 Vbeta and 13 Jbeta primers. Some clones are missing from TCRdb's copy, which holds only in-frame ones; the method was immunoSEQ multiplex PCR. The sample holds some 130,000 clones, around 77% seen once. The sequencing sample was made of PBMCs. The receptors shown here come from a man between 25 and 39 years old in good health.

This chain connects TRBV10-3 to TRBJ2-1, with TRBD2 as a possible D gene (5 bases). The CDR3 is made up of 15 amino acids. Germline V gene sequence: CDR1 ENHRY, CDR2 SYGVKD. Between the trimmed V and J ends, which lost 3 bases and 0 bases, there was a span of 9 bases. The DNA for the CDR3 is TGTGCCATCAGTGACGGGGAACACTCCTACAATGAGCAGTTCTTC. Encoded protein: CAISDGEHSYNEQFF.

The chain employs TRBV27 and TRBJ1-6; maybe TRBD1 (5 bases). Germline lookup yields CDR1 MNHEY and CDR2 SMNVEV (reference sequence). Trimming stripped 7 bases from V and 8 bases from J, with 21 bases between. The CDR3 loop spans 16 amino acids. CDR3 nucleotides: TGTGCCAGCAAAGGGGCAGCTAGGGAAACCTATTCACCCCTCCACTTT. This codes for CASKGAARETYSPLHF.

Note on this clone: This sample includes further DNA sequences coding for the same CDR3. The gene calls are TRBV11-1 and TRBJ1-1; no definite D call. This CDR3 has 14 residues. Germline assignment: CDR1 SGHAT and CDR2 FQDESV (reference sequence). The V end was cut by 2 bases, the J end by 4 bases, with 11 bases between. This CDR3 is CASSLMGGFTEAFF. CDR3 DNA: TGTGCCAGCAGCTTAATGGGAGGGTTCACTGAAGCTTTCTTT.

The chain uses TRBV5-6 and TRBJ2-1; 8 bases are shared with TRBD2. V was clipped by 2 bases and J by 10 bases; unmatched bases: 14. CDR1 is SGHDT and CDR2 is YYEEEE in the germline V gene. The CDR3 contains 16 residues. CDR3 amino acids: CASSFPLLAGLREQFF. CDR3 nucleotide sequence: TGTGCCAGCAGCTTTCCTCTGCTAGCGGGCCTGAGGGAGCAGTTCTTC. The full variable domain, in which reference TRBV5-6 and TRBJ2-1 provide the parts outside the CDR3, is DAGVTQSPTHLIKTRGQQVTLRCSPKSGHDTVSWYQQALGQGPQFIFQYYEEEERQRGNFPDRFSGHQFPNYSSELNVNALLLGDSALYLCASSFPLLAGLREQFFGPGTRLTVL.

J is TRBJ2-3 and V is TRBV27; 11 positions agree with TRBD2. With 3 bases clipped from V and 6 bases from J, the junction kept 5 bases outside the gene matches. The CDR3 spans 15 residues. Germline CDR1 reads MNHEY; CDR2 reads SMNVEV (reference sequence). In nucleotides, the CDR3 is TGTGCCAGCAGTTTCCTAGCGGGAGGAGGGGATACGCAGTATTTT. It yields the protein CASSFLAGGGDTQYF.